This T cell receptor beta chain was documented in a study of a mutant IDH1 vaccine in newly diagnosed glioma. Turning to the study itself: Vaccination began 4-6 weeks post radiotherapy alone, or with temozolomide cycles.

Looked up from germline, CDR1 is GTSNPN and CDR2 is SVGIG (reference sequence). The CDR3 consists of 16 residues. The germline V and J ends were trimmed by 3 bases and 1 base, with 15 bases remaining between them. The sample's time point: week 35, safety follow-up. Every single dose of the vaccine, 300 ug of mutant IDH1 20-mer peptide, came with topical imiquimod. Patients received eight vaccinations in weeks 1, 3, 5, 7, 11, 15, 19, 23. Astrocytomas that were new, WHO grade 3 or 4, IDH1-mutant and ATRX-lost were present in the donors. Assay: immunoSEQ multiplex PCR; the TCRdb copy retains only in-frame clones and omits some. The sample includes approximately 30,000 clones, 60% to 80% seen only once; the top ten take about 9.3%. Points on this clone: The target antigen is unknown.

The source of this sequence is a woman in her 30s with glioma. Some clones in this sample may be carry-over from other donors' samples. The chain carries TRBV30 and TRBJ2-2; D possibly corresponds to TRBD1 (6 bases). Here the sequenced sample was PBMCs, taken from a glioma patient whose treatment included an IDH1 peptide vaccine. The CDR3 nucleotides are TGTGCCTGGAGGGAAAAGAGAGGGGGGAACACCGGGGAGCTGTTTTTT. It codes for CAWREKRGGNTGELFF.